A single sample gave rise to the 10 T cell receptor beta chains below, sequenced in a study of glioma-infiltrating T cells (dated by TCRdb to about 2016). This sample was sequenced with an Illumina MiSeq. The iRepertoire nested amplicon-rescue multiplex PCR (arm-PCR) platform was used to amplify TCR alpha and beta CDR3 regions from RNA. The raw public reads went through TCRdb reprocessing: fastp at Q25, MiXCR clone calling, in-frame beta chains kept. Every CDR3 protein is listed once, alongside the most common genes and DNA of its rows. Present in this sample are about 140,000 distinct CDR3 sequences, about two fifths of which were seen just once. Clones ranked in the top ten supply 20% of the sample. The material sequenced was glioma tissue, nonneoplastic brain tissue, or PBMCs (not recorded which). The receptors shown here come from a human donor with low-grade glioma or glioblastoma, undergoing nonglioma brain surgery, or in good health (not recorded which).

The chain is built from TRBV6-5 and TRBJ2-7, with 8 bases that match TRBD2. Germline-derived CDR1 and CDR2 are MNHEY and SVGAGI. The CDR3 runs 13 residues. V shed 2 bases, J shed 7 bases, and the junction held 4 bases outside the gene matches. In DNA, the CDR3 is TGTGCCAGCAGTTACCGGGAGGGGTGGGAGCAGTACTTC. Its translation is CASSYREGWEQYF.

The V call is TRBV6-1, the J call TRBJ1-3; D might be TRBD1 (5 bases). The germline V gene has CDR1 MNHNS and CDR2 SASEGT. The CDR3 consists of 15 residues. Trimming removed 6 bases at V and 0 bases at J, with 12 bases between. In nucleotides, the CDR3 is TGTGCCAGCAGCCAAGACAGTCTCTCTGGAAACACCATATATTTT. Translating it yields CASSQDSLSGNTIYF.

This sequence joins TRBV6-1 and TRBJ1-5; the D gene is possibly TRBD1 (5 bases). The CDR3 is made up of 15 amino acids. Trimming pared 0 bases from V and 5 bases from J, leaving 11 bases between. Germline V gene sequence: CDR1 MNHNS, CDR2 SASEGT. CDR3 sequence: CASSEASQGYQPQHF. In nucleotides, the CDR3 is TGTGCCAGCAGTGAAGCATCGCAGGGCTATCAGCCCCAGCATTTT.

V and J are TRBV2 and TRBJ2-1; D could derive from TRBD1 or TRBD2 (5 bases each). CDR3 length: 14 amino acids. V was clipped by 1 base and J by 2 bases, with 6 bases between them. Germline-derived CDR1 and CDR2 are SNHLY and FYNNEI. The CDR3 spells CASSEEGPYNEQFF. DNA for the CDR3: TGTGCCAGCAGTGAAGAGGGACCCTACAATGAGCAGTTCTTC. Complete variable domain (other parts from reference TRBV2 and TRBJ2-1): EPEVTQTPSHQVTQMGQEVILRCVPISNHLYFYWYRQILGQKVEFLVSFYNNEISEKSEIFDDQFSVERPDGSNFTLKIRSTKLEDSAMYFCASSEEGPYNEQFFGPGTRLTVL.

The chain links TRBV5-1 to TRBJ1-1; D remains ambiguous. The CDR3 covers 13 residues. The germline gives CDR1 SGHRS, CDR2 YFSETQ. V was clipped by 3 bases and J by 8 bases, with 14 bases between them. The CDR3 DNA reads TGCGCCAGCAGCTCTGACTGGGGATCGGAAGCTTTCTTT. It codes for CASSSDWGSEAFF.

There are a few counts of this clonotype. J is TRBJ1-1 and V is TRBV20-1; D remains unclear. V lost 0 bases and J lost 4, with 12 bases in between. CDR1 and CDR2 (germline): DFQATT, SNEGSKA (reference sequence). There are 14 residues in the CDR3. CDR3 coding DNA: TGCAGTGCTAGAGAAGGACCGCGGGTCACTGAAGCTTTCTTT. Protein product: CSAREGPRVTEAFF.

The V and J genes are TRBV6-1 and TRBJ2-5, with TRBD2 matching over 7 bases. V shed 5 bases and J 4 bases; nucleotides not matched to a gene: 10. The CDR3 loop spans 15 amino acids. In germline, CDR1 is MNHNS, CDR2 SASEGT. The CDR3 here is CASSTPGRERETQYF. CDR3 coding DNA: TGTGCCAGCAGTACCCCTGGGAGGGAAAGAGAGACCCAGTACTTC.

Here the CDR3 reads CSAWHQNYGYTF. As DNA, the CDR3 is TGCAGTGCCTGGCACCAGAACTATGGCTACACCTTC. The chain carries TRBV20-1 and TRBJ1-2; D gene ambiguous. The germline V gene encodes CDR1 DFQATT and CDR2 SNEGSKA (reference sequence). V was cut by 6 bases and J by 2 bases, with 10 bases left in between. The CDR3 runs to 12 residues.

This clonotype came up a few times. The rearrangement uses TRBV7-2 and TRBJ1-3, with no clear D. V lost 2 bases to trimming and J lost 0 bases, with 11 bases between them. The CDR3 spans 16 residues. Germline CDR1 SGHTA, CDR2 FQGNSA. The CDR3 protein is CASSLFDGDSGNTIYF. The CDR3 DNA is TGTGCCAGCAGCTTATTCGACGGAGACTCTGGAAACACCATATATTTT.

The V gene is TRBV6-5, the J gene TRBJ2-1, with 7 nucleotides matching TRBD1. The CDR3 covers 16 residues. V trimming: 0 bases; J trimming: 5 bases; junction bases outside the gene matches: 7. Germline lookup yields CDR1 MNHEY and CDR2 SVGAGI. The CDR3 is CASSYSETGQNNEQFF. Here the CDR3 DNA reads TGTGCCAGCAGTTACTCAGAGACAGGGCAGAACAATGAGCAGTTCTTC.